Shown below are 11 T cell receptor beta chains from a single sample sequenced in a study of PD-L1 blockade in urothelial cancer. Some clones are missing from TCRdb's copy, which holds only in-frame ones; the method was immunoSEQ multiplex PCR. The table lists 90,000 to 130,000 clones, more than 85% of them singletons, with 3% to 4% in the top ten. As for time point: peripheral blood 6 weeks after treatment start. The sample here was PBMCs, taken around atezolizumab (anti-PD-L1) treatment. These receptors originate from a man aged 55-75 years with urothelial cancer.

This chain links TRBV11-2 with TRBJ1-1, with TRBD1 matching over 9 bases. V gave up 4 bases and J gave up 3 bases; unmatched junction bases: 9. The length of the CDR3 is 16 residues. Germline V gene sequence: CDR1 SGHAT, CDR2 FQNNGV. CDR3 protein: CASSYRGGQGYTEAFF. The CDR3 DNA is TGTGCCAGCAGCTACCGGGGGGGACAGGGCTACACTGAAGCTTTCTTT.

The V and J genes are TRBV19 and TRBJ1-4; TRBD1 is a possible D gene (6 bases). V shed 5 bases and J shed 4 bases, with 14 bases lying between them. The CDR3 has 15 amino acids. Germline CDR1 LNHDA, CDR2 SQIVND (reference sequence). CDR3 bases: TGTGCCAGTAGTTTACGGGACACGGATAATGAAAAACTGTTTTTT. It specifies CASSLRDTDNEKLFF.

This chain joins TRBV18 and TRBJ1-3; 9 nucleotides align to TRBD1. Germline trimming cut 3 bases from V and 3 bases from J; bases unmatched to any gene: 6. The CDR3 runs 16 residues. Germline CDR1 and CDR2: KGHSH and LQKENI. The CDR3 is CASSPSETGGGNTIYF. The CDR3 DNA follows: TGTGCCAGCTCACCGTCCGAGACAGGGGGTGGAAACACCATATATTTT.

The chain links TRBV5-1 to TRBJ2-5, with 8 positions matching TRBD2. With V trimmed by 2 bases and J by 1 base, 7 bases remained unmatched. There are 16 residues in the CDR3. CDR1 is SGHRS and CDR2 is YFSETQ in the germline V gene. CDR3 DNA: TGCGCCAGCAGCTTCTTTGCTAGCGGGCCCCAAGAGACCCAGTACTTC. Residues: CASSFFASGPQETQYF. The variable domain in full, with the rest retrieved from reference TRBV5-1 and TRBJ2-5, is KAGVTQTPRYLIKTRGQQVTLSCSPISGHRSVSWYQQTPGQGLQFLFEYFSETQRNKGNFPGRFSGRQFSNSRSEMNVSTLELGDSALYLCASSFFASGPQETQYFGPGTRLLVL.

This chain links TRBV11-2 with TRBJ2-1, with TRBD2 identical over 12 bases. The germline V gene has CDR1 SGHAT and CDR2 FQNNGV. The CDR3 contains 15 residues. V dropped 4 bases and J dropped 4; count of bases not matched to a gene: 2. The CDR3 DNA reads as TGTGCCAGCAGCTCACTAGCGGGAGGTTACAATGAGCAGTTCTTC. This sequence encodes CASSSLAGGYNEQFF.

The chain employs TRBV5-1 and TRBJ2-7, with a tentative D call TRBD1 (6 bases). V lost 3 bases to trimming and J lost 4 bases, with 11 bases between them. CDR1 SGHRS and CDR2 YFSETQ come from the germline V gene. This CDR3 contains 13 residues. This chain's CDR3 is CASSSGQGYEQYF. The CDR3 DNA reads TGCGCCAGCAGCTCGGGACAAGGGTACGAGCAGTACTTC.

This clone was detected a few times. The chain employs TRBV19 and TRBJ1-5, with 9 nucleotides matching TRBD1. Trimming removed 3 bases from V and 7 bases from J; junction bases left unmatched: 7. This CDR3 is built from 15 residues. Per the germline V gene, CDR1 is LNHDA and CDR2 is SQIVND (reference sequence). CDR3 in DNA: TGTGCCAGTAGTATCGGGACAGGGCGGGGCCAGCCCCAGCATTTT. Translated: CASSIGTGRGQPQHF.

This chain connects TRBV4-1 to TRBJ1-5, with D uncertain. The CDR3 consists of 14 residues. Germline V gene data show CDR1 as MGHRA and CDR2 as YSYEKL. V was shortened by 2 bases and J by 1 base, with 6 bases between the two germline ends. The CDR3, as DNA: TGCGCCAGCAGCCAACCCATGAGCAATCAGCCCCAGCATTTT. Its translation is CASSQPMSNQPQHF.

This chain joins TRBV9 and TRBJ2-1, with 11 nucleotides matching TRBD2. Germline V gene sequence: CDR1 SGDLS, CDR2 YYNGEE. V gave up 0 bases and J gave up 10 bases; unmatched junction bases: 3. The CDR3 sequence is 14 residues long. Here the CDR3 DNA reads TGTGCCAGCAGCGTAGCACTAGCGGGAGACGAGCAGTTCTTC. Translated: CASSVALAGDEQFF.

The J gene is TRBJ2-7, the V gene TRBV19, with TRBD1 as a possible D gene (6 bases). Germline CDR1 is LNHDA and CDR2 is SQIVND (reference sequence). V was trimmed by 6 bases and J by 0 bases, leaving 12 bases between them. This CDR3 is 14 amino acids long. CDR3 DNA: TGTGCCAGTAGCAACAGGGACCTCTCCTACGAGCAGTACTTC. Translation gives CASSNRDLSYEQYF.

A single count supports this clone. For the CDR3, the DNA is TGTGCCAGCAGCTTGGCAGGGGTCGGGAAGAATGAAAAACTGTTTTTT. Translation gives CASSLAGVGKNEKLFF. The chain couples TRBV5-4 to TRBJ1-4, with D tentatively TRBD1 (6 bases). The CDR3 is 16 residues long. In germline, CDR1 is SGHNT, CDR2 YYREEE (reference sequence). The V and J ends lost 0 bases and 5 bases respectively, with 14 bases between them.